This TCR beta chain was sequenced in a study of identical twins. Comments on this clonotype: What it binds is not known.

Among all donors, each was a healthy Caucasian. cDNA molecules carried unique molecular identifiers, and template switching added a universal primer site. Using its own MiXCR run on the 5' RACE reads, TCRdb lists one record per CDR3 protein. The repertoire consists of 200,000 to 250,000 distinct CDR3 sequences, with around 15% occurring once and the leading ten covering approximately 8.2%. Study-wide findings and caveats: Out-of-frame alpha sequences that twins shared showed excess low generation probability. Excess sharing between twins was weaker in beta out-of-frame sequences.

V lost 2 bases, J lost 6 bases, and 4 bases lay in between. Germline CDR1 SNHLY, CDR2 FYNNEI. CDR3 size: 12 residues. The chain couples TRBV2 to TRBJ1-4, with D unclear. The sequencing sample was made of memory (CD45RO+) T cells sorted from blood. This TCR came from a woman under 30 in good health. The CDR3 protein is CASSELHEKLFF. CDR3 sequence (DNA): TGTGCCAGCAGTGAACTGCATGAAAAACTGTTTTTT.